This entry features one T cell receptor (beta chain) sequence. This CDR3 has 16 residues. V was shortened by 1 base and J by 2 bases, with 14 bases between the two germline ends. The V gene's germline CDR1 is SGHTA and CDR2 FQGNSA. The source of the sample is a study of blood T cell repertoires in COVID-19. Turning to the study itself: T cells, B-cell-depleted T cells, or PBMCs supplied cDNA or gDNA.

The protocol was immunoSEQ multiplex PCR, while the TCRdb copy is restricted to in-frame clones and leaves out a portion. This table has about 500,000 clones, 75% to 90% appearing once. The rearrangement uses TRBV7-2 and TRBJ1-2, with D possibly TRBD1 on 6 matching bases. The sample comprised PBMCs or T cells enriched from blood (not recorded which). The receptor was isolated from a woman between 18 and 29 years old who had recovered from COVID-19. CDR3 bases: TGTGCCAGCAGCTTAGGGGACCTTACAGGGAACTATGGCTACACCTTC. Encoded protein: CASSLGDLTGNYGYTF.